This entry describes one TCR beta chain. What it binds is not known. These data belong to a study of Ad26.COV2.S vaccination and SARS-CoV-2 variants. Background on the study: A COV1001 Ad26.COV2.S trial-arm participant provided the sample. Each vaccinee took Ad26.COV2.S intramuscularly, once or twice 56 days apart.

Profiled with immunoSEQ multiplex PCR; TCRdb holds only in-frame clones, not every one. The data hold 380,000 or so clones, with about 80% observed a single time. Study observations and caveats: Placebo recipients had lower spike-specific TCR breadth than vaccine recipients.

Sample treatment: roughly 20 received Ad26.COV2.S at low or high dose, single or two shots; roughly five received placebo; per-sample allocation not given. Sampling took place 63 days after the first vaccine or placebo injection. The TCR originated in a person aged 18-65 years who received the Ad26.COV2.S COVID-19 vaccine or a placebo. This specimen consisted of peripheral blood, obtained in a trial of Ad26.COV2.S vaccine versus placebo.

CDR3 loop: CASSPTDPHTQYF. The CDR3 DNA is TGTGCCAGCAGTCCGACAGACCCGCATACGCAGTATTTT. J is TRBJ2-3 and V is TRBV12-3 or TRBV12-4; perhaps TRBD1 as D (5 bases). V lost 5 bases, J lost 7 bases, and 13 bases lay in between. The CDR3 sequence is 13 residues long.